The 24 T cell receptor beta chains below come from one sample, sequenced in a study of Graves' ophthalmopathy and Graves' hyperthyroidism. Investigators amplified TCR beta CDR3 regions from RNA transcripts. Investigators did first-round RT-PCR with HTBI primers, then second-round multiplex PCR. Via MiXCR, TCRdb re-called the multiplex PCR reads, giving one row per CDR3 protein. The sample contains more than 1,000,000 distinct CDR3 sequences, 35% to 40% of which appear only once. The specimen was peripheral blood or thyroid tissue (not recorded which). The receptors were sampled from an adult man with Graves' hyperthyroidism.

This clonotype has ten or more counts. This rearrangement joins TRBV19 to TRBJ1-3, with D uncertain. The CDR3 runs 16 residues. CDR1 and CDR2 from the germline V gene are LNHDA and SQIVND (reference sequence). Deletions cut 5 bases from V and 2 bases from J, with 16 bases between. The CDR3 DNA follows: TGTGCCAGTAGTCCCCGAGCGACAAGGACTGGAAACACCATATATTTT. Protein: CASSPRATRTGNTIYF.

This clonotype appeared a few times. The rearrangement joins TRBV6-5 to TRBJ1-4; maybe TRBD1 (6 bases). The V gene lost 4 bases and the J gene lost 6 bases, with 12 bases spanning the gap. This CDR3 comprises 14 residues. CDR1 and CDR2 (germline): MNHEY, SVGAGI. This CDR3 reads CASSSGAGDEKLFF. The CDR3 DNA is TGTGCCAGCAGTTCGGGGGCAGGGGATGAAAAACTGTTTTTT.

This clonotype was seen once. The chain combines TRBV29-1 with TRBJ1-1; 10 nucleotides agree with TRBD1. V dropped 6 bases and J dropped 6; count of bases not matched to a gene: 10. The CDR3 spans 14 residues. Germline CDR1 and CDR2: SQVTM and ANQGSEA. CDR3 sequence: CSVVTGTGDAEAFF. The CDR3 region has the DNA TGCAGCGTCGTGACCGGGACAGGGGACGCTGAAGCTTTCTTT.

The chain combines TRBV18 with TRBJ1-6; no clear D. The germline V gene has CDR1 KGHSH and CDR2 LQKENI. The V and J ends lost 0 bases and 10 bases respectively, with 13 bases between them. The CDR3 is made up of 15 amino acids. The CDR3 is CASSPPVHNGSPLHF. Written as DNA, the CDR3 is TGTGCCAGCTCACCACCGGTACATAATGGGTCACCCCTCCACTTT.

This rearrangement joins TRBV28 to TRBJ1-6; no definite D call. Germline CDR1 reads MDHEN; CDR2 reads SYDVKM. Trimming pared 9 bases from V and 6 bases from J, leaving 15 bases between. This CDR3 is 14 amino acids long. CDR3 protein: CASATGGPNSPLHF. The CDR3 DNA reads TGTGCCAGTGCTACCGGAGGACCTAATTCACCCCTCCACTTT. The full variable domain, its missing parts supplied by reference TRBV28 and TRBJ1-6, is DVKVTQSSRYLVKRTGEKVFLECVQDMDHENMFWYRQDPGLGLRLIYFSYDVKMKEKGDIPEGYSVSREKKERFSLILESASTNQTSMYLCASATGGPNSPLHFGNGTRLTVT.

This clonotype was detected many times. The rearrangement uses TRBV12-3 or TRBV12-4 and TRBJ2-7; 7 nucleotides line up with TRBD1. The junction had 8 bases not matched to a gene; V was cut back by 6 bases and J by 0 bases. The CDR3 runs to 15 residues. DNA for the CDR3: TGTGCCAGCAGCTCCCCCGGACAGGCCTCCTACGAGCAGTACTTC. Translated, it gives CASSSPGQASYEQYF.

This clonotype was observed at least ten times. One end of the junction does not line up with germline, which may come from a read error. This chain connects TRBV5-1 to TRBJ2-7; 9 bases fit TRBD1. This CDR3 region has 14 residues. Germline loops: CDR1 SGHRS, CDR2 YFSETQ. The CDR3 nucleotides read TGTGCCAGCAGCTTAGGGGGACAGGGTTACGAGCAGTACTTC. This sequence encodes CASSLGGQGYEQYF.

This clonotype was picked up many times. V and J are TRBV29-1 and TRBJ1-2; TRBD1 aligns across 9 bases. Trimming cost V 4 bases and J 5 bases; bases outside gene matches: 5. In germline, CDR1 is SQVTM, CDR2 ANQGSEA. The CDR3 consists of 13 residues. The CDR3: CSVVGQGQYGYTF. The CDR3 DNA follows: TGCAGCGTTGTGGGACAGGGACAATATGGCTACACCTTC.

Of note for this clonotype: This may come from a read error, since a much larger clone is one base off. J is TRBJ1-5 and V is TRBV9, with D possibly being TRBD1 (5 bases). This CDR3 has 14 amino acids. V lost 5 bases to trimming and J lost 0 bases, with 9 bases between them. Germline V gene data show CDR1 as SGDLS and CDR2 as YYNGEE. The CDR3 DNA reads TGTGCCAGCAGACGGGACTATAGCAATCAGCCCCAGCATTTT. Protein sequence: CASRRDYSNQPQHF.

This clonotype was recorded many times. The CDR3: CASREAGTYEQYF. CDR3 bases: TGTGCCAGCAGGGAGGCAGGGACCTACGAGCAGTACTTC. This sequence joins TRBV25-1 and TRBJ2-7, with D perhaps matching TRBD1 or TRBD2 (5 bases each). Germline values: CDR1 MGHDK, CDR2 SYGVNS. Trimming shortened V by 6 bases and J by 2 bases, and 11 bases separated the two germline ends. This CDR3 is built from 13 residues.

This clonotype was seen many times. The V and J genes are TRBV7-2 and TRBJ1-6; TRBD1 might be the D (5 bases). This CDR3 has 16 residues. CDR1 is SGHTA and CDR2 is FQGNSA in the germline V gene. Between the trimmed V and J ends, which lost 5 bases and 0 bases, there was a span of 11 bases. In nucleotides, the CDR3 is TGTGCCAGCAGCCCCCTGAGGGGCTCCTATAATTCACCCCTCCACTTT. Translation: CASSPLRGSYNSPLHF.

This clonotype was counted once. CDR3 sequence (DNA): TGCAGTGCCCTGGGGGGTTTTAGGGCAACTAATGAAAAACTGTTTTTT. This encodes CSALGGFRATNEKLFF. This sequence joins TRBV20-1 and TRBJ1-4, with D possibly matching TRBD1 (5 bases). The V end was cut by 6 bases, the J end by 0 bases, with 17 bases between. The germline gives CDR1 DFQATT, CDR2 SNEGSKA (reference sequence). The CDR3 spans 16 residues.

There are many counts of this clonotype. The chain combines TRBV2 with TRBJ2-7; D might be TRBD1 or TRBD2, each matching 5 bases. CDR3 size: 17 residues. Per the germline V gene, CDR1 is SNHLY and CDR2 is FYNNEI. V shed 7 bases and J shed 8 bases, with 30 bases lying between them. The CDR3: CASIESSDEGIRGKQYF. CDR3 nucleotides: TGTGCCAGCATCGAAAGCTCCGACGAGGGGATTCGGGGTAAGCAGTACTTC.

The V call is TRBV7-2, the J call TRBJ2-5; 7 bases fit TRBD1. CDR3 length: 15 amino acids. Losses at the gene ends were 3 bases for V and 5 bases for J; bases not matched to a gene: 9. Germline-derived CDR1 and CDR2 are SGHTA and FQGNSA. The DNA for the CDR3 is TGTGCCAGCAGCTTTGCGACAGGGTTTTCGGAGACCCAGTACTTC. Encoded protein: CASSFATGFSETQYF.

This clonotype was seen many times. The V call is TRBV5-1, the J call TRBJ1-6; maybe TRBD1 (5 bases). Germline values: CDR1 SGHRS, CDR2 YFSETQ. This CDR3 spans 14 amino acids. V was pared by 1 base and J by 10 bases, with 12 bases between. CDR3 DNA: TGCGCCAGCAGCTTGAGGTCGGGGGGATCACCCCTCCACTTT. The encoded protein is CASSLRSGGSPLHF.

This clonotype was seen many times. CDR3 residues: CAIRQGAGETQYF. In DNA form, the CDR3 reads TGTGCCATCAGACAGGGGGCAGGGGAGACCCAGTACTTC. The chain is built from TRBV10-3 and TRBJ2-5; 9 bases fit TRBD1. The germline CDR1 and CDR2 sequences are ENHRY and SYGVKD. Trimming cost V 6 bases and J 5 bases; bases outside gene matches: 4. This CDR3 is built from 13 residues.

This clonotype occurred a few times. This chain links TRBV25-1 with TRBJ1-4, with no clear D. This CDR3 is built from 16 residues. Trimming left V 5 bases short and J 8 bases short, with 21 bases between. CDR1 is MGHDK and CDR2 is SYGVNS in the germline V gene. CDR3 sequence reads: CASSPNPSGLGEKLFF. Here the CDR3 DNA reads TGTGCCAGCAGTCCGAACCCCAGCGGGCTGGGGGAAAAACTGTTTTTT.

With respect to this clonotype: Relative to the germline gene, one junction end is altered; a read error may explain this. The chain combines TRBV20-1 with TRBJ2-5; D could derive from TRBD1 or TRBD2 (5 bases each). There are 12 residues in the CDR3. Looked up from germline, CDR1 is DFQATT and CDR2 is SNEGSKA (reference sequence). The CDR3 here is CSARGRVEAQYF. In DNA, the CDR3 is TGCAGTGCTAGGGGGCGGGTAGAGGCCCAGTACTTC.

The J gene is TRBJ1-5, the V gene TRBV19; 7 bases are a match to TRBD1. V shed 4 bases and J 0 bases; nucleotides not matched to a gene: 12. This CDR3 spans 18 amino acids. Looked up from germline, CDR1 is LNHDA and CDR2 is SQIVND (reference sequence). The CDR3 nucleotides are TGTGCCAGTAGTAATAGGACAGGCTACTCCTATAGCAATCAGCCCCAGCATTTT. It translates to CASSNRTGYSYSNQPQHF.

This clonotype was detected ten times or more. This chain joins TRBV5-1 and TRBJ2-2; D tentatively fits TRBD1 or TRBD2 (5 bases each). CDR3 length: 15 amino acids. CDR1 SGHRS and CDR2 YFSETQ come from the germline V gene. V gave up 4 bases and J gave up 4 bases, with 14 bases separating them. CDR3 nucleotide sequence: TGCGCCAGCAGCGGGAGTCAGGGTGGCACCGGGGAGCTGTTTTTT. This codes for CASSGSQGGTGELFF. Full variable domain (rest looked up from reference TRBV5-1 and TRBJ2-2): KAGVTQTPRYLIKTRGQQVTLSCSPISGHRSVSWYQQTPGQGLQFLFEYFSETQRNKGNFPGRFSGRQFSNSRSEMNVSTLELGDSALYLCASSGSQGGTGELFFGEGSRLTVL.

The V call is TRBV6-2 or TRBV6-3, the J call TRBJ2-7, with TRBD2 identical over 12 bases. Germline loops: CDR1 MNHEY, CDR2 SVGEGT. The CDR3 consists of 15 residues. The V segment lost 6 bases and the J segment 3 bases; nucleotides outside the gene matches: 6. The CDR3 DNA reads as TGTGCCAGCAGGCGGACTAGCGGGGACCTCTACGAGCAGTACTTC. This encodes CASRRTSGDLYEQYF.

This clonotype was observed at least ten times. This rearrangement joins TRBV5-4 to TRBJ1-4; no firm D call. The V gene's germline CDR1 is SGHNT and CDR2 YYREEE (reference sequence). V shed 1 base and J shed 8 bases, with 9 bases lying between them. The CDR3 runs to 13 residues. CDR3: CASSLKGEEKLFF. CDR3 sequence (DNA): TGTGCCAGCAGCTTGAAGGGCGAGGAAAAACTGTTTTTT.

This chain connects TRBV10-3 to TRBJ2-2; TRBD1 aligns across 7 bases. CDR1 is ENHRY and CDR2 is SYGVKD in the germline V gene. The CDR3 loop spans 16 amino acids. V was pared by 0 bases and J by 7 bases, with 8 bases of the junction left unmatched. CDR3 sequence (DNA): TGTGCCATCAGTGAGTCGACAGGGAAATCGAACGGGGAGCTGTTTTTT. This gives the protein CAISESTGKSNGELFF.

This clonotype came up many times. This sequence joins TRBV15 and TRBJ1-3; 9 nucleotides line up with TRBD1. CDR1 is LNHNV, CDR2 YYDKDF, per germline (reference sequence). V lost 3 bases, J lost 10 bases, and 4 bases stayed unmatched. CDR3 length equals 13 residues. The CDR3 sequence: CATSSGQGNTIYF. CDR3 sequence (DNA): TGTGCCACCAGCAGCGGACAGGGGAATACCATATATTTT. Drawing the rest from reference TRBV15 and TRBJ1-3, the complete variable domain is DAMVIQNPRYQVTQFGKPVTLSCSQTLNHNVMYWYQQKSSQAPKLLFHYYDKDFNNEADTPDNFQSRRPNTSFCFLDIRSPGLGDTAMYLCATSSGQGNTIYFGEGSWLTVV.